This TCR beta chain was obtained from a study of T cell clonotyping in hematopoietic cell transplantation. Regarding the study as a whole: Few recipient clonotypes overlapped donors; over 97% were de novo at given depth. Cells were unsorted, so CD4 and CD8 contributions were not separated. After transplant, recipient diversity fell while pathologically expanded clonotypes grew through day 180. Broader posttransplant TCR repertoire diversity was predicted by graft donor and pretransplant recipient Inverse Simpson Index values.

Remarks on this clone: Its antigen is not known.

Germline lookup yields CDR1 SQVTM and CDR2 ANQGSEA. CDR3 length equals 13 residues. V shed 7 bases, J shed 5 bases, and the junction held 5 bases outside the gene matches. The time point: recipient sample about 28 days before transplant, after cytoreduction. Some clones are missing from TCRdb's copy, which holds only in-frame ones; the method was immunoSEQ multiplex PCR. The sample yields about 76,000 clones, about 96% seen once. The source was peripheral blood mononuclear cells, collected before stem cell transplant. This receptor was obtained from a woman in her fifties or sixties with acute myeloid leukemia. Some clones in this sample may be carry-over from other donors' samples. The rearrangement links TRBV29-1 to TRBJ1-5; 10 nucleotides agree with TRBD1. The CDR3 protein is CSATGGGDQPQHF. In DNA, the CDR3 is TGCAGCGCGACAGGGGGCGGGGATCAGCCCCAGCATTTT.